The source of this T cell receptor beta chain is a study of T cells in Graves' hyperthyroidism and ophthalmopathy. Researchers amplified the TCR beta CDR3 regions from RNA transcripts. Initially, a first-round RT-PCR of the TCR CDR3 employed the HTBI primer set. TCRdb re-called the multiplex PCR reads through MiXCR, storing one row per CDR3 protein. The sample contains 500,000 to 600,000 distinct CDR3 sequences, around 42% of which appear only once. Uncontrolled infection, other autoimmune disease, pregnancy or lactation led to exclusion. The CDR3 is 14 amino acids. Trimming took off 2 bases at V and 9 bases at J, with 13 bases between the two ends. Per the germline V gene, CDR1 is MNHEY and CDR2 is SMNVEV (reference sequence).

The genes are TRBV27 and TRBJ1-4; no firm D call. Sequenced sample: peripheral blood or thyroid tissue (not recorded which). The sequence came from an adult woman with Graves' disease, either hyperthyroidism or ophthalmopathy (not recorded which). The CDR3 sequence: CASSLGPLGQKLFF. The CDR3 coding sequence is TGTGCCAGCAGTTTAGGACCCCTCGGGCAAAAACTGTTTTTT.